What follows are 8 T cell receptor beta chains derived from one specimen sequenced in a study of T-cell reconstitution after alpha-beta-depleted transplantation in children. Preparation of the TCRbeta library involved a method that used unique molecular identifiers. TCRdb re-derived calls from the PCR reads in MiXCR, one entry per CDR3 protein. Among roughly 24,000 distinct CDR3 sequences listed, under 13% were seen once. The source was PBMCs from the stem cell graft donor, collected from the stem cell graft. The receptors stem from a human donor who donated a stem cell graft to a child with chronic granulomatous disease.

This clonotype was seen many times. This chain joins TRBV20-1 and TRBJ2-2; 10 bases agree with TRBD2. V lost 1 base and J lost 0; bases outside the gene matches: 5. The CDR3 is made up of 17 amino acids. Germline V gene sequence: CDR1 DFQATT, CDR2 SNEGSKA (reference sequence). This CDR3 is CSARATSGTTNTGELFF. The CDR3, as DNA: TGCAGTGCTAGAGCCACTAGCGGGACAACGAACACCGGGGAGCTGTTTTTT.

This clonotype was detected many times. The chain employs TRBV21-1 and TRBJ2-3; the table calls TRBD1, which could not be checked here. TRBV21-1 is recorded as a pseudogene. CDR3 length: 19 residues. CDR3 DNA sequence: TGTGCCAGCAGCAAAGTCCAGGGGGCGCTTCTGACTAGCACAGATACGCAGTATTTT. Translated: CASSKVQGALLTSTDTQYF.

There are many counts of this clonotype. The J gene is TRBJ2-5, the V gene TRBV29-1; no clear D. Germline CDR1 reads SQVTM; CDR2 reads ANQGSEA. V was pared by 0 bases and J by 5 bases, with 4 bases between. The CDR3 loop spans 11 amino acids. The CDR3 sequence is CSVEDFETQYF. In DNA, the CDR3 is TGCAGCGTTGAAGATTTTGAGACCCAGTACTTC. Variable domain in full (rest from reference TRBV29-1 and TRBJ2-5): SAVISQKPSRDICQRGTSLTIQCQVDSQVTMMFWYRQQPGQSLTLIATANQGSEATYESGFVIDKFPISRPNLTFSTLTVSNMSPEDSSIYLCSVEDFETQYFGPGTRLLVL.

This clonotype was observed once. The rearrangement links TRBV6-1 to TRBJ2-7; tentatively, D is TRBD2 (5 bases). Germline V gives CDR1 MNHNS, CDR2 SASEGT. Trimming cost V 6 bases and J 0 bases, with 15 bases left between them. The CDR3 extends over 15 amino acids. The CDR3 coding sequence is TGTGCCAGCAGCCCATGGTTGGGGAGCTCCTACGAGCAGTACTTC. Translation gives CASSPWLGSSYEQYF.

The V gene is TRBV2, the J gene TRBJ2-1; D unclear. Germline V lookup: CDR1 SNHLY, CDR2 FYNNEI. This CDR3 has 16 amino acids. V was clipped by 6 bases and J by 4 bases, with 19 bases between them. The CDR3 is CASSLERDRRYNEQFF. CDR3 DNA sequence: TGTGCCAGCAGCCTCGAGCGAGACCGTCGATACAATGAGCAGTTCTTC.

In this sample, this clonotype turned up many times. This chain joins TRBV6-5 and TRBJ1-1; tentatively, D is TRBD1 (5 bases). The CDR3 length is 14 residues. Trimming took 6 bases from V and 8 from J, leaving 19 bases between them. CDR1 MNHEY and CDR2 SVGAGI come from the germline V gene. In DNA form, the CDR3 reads TGTGCCAGCAGCCCCCAGGACACTTTAACGGAAGCTTTCTTT. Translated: CASSPQDTLTEAFF.

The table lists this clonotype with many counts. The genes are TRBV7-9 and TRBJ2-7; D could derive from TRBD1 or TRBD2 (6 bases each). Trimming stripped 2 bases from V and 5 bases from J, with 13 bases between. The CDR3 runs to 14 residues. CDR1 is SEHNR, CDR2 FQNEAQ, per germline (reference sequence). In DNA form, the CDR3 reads TGTGCCAGCAGCTTACGCGGGACAATAGACGAGCAGTACTTC. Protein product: CASSLRGTIDEQYF.

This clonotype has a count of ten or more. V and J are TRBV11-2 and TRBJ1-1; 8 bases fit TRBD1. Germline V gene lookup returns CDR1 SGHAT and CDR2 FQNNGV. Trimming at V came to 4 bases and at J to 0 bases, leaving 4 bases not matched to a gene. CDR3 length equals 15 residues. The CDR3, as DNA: TGTGCCAGCAGCTCAAGACAGGGGATGAACACTGAAGCTTTCTTT. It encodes CASSSRQGMNTEAFF.